These 8 T cell receptor beta chains share one sample of origin, sequenced in a study of shared clonotypes between healthy human individuals. Some clones are missing from TCRdb's copy, which holds only in-frame ones; the method was immunoSEQ multiplex PCR. Of millions of clones in the sample, around 96% were seen once. The naive CD8 subset, CD45RO-negative cells positively selected for CCR7, excluded terminally differentiated effector memory CD45RA+ cells. Source material: naive CD8+ T cells sorted from blood. The receptors were sampled from a man between 18 and 35 years old in good health.

This rearrangement joins TRBV29-1 to TRBJ2-5, with D uncertain. The length of the CDR3 is 10 residues. Germline CDR1 is SQVTM and CDR2 is ANQGSEA. Trimming took off 8 bases at V and 5 bases at J, with 9 bases between the two ends. This chain's CDR3 is CSTWAETQYF. DNA of the CDR3: TGCAGCACCTGGGCTGAGACCCAGTACTTC.

This sequence joins TRBV5-6 and TRBJ1-2; D is unresolved. Deletions cut 0 bases from V and 0 bases from J, with 15 bases between. The CDR3 loop spans 17 amino acids. From germline, CDR1 is SGHDT and CDR2 YYEEEE. CDR3 region: CASSLEAGDGANYGYTF. The CDR3 coding sequence is TGTGCCAGCAGCTTGGAGGCAGGAGATGGAGCTAACTATGGCTACACCTTC.

This chain uses TRBV4-3 with TRBJ2-2; tentative D call: TRBD1 (6 bases). Trimming took off 0 bases at V and 1 base at J, with 15 bases between the two ends. The CDR3 spans 18 residues. Germline-derived CDR1 and CDR2 are LGHNA and YSLEER. CDR3 protein: CASSQDTWPGENTGELFF. Here the CDR3 DNA reads TGCGCCAGCAGCCAAGATACTTGGCCAGGGGAGAACACCGGGGAGCTGTTTTTT.

The chain employs TRBV19 and TRBJ1-5; D is ambiguous. V shed 8 bases and J shed 4 bases, with 12 bases lying between them. Germline V gene lookup returns CDR1 LNHDA and CDR2 SQIVND (reference sequence). This CDR3 contains 13 residues. The CDR3 here is CASDTGPNQPQHF. CDR3 DNA sequence: TGTGCCAGTGACACCGGCCCGAATCAGCCCCAGCATTTT.

As regards this clone: Other DNA variants within this sample encode the same CDR3. The gene calls are TRBV20-1 and TRBJ2-7; 7 bases align to TRBD1. The CDR3 is 11 residues long. V was clipped by 6 bases and J by 6 bases; unmatched bases: 5. Germline assignment: CDR1 DFQATT and CDR2 SNEGSKA (reference sequence). CDR3: CSALQGREQYF. In nucleotides, the CDR3 is TGCAGTGCACTACAGGGGCGCGAGCAGTACTTC.

CDR3 nucleotides: TGTGCCAGCAGCTTTTGGGGACAGGGGGATAACTATGGCTACACCTTC. The encoded protein is CASSFWGQGDNYGYTF. This chain uses TRBV28 with TRBJ1-2; the match to TRBD1 covers 11 bases. CDR3 length: 16 residues. V lost 6 bases to trimming and J lost 1 base; unmatched junction nucleotides: 7. Germline CDR1 and CDR2: MDHEN and SYDVKM.

The chain uses TRBV11-2 and TRBJ1-3; weak D call: TRBD1 (5 bases). From germline, CDR1 is SGHAT and CDR2 FQNNGV. Trimming shortened V by 0 bases and J by 6 bases, and 9 bases separated the two germline ends. This CDR3 region has 14 residues. The chain's CDR3 is CASSLEPGPNTIYF. Written as DNA, the CDR3 is TGTGCCAGCAGCTTAGAACCAGGGCCAAACACCATATATTTT. Complete variable domain (other parts from reference TRBV11-2 and TRBJ1-3): EAGVAQSPRYKIIEKRQSVAFWCNPISGHATLYWYQQILGQGPKLLIQFQNNGVVDDSQLPKDRFSAERLKGVDSTLKIQPAKLEDSAVYLCASSLEPGPNTIYFGEGSWLTVV.

The chain is built from TRBV5-4 and TRBJ2-7; 8 bases agree with TRBD1. CDR3 length: 14 amino acids. Germline assignment: CDR1 SGHNT and CDR2 YYREEE (reference sequence). Trimming at V came to 3 bases and at J to 2 bases, leaving 4 bases not matched to a gene. CDR3 residues: CASSYRDRPYEQYF. The CDR3 DNA follows: TGTGCCAGCAGCTACCGGGACAGGCCCTACGAGCAGTACTTC.